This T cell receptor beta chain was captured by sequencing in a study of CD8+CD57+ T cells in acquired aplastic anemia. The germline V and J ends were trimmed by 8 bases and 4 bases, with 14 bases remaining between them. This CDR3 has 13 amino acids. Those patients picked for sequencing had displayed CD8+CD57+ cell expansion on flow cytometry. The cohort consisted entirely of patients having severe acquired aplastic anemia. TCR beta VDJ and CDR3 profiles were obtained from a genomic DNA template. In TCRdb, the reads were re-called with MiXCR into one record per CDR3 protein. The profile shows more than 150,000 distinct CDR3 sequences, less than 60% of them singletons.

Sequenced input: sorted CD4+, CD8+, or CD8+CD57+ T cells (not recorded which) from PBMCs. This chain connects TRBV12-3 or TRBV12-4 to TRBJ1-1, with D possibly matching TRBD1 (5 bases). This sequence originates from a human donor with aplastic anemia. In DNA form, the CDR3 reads TGTGCCAGCCGGAGGGGCGCGGGCACTGAAGCTTTCTTT. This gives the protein CASRRGAGTEAFF.